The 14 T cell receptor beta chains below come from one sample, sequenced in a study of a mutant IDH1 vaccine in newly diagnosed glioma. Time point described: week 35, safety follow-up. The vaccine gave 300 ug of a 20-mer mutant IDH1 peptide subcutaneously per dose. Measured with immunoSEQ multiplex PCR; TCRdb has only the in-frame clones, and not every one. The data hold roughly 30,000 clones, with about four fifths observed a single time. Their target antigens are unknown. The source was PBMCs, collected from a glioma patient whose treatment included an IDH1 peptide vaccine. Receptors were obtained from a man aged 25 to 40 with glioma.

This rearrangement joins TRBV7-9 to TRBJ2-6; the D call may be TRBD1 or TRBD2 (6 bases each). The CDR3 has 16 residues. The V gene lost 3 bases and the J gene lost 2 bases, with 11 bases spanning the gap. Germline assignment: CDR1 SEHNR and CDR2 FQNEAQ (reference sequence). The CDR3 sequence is CASSFVRGPGANVLTF. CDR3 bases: TGTGCCAGCAGCTTTGTCCGGGGGCCTGGGGCCAACGTCCTGACTTTC.

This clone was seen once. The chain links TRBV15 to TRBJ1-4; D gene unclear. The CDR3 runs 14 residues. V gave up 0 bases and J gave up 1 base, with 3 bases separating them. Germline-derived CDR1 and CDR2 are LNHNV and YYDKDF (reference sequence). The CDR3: CATSRDGTNEKLFF. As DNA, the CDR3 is TGTGCCACCAGCAGAGACGGAACTAATGAAAAACTGTTTTTT.

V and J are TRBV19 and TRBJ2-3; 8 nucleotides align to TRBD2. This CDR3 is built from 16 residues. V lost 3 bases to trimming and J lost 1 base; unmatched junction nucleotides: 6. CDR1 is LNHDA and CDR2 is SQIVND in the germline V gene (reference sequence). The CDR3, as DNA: TGTGCCAGTAGTATTTCGGGGGGGATAGGCACAGATACGCAGTATTTT. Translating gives CASSISGGIGTDTQYF.

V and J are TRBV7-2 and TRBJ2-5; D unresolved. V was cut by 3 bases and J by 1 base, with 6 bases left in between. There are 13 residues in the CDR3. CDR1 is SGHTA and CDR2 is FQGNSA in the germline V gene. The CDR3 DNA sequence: TGTGCCAGCAGCTTGGCGTCCCAAGAGACCCAGTACTTC. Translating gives CASSLASQETQYF.

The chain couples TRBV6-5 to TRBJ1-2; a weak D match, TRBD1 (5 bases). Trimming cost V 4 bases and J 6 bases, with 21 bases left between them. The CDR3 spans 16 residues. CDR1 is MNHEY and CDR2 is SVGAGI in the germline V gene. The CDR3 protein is CASSSPRGQGVDGYTF. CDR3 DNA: TGTGCCAGCAGTTCCCCGAGAGGGCAGGGTGTGGATGGCTACACCTTC.

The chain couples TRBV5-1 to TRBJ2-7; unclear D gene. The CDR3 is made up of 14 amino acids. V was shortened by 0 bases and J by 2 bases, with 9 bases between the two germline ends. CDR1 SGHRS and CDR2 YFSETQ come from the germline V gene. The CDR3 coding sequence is TGCGCCAGCAGCTTGGTAGCCGGAGCCTACGAGCAGTACTTC. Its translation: CASSLVAGAYEQYF.

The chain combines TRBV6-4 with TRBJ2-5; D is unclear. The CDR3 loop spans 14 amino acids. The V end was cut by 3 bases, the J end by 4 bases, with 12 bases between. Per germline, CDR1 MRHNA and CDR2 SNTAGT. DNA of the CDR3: TGTGCCAGCAGTGAAAGCCCGGAGACAGAGACCCAGTACTTC. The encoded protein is CASSESPETETQYF.

DNA for the CDR3: TGTGCCAGCTCACCACGCGGGGAGACCCAGTACTTC. Translation gives CASSPRGETQYF. The chain uses TRBV18 and TRBJ2-5; possible D gene TRBD2, 5 bases. Trimming took off 1 base at V and 5 bases at J, with 5 bases between the two ends. Germline CDR1 reads KGHSH; CDR2 reads LQKENI. This CDR3 comprises 12 residues. Looking up the rest from reference TRBV18 and TRBJ2-5 gives the full variable domain: NAGVMQNPRHLVRRRGQEARLRCSPMKGHSHVYWYRQLPEEGLKFMVYLQKENIIDESGMPKERFSAEFPKEGPSILRIQQVVRGDSAAYFCASSPRGETQYFGPGTRLLVL.

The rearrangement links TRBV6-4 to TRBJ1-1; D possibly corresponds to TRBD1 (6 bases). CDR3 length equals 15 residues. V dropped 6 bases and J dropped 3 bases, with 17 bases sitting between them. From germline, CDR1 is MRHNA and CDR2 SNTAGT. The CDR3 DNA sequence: TGTGCCAGCAGAGAATTGGTAGGGGGTGACACTGAAGCTTTCTTT. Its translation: CASRELVGGDTEAFF.

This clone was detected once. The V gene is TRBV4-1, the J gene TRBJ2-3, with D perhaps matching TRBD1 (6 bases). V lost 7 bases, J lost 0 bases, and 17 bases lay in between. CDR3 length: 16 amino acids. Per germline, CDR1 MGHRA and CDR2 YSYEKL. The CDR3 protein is CASKSGAGDSTDTQYF. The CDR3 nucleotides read TGCGCCAGCAAGAGTGGGGCAGGGGATAGCACAGATACGCAGTATTTT.

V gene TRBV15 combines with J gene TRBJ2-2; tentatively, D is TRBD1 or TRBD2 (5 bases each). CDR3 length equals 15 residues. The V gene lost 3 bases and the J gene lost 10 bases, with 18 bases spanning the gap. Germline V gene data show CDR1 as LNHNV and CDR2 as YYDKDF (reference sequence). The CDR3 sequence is CATSRGTGTLPELFF. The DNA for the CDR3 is TGTGCCACCAGCAGGGGTACCGGGACCCTCCCGGAGCTGTTTTTT. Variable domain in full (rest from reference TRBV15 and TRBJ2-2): DAMVIQNPRYQVTQFGKPVTLSCSQTLNHNVMYWYQQKSSQAPKLLFHYYDKDFNNEADTPDNFQSRRPNTSFCFLDIRSPGLGDTAMYLCATSRGTGTLPELFFGEGSRLTVL.

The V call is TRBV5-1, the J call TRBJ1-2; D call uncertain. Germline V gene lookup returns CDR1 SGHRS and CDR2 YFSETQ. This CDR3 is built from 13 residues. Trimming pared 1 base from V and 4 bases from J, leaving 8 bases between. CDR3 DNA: TGCGCCAGCAGCTTGTCGAGTTTCTATGGCTACACCTTC. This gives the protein CASSLSSFYGYTF.

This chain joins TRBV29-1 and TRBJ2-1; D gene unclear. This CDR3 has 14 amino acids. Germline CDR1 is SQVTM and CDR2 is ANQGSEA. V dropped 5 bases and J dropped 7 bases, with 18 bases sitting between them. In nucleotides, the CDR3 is TGCAGCGTTTTTCCCCCCCTCCTGGGGAATGAGCAGTTCTTC. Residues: CSVFPPLLGNEQFF.

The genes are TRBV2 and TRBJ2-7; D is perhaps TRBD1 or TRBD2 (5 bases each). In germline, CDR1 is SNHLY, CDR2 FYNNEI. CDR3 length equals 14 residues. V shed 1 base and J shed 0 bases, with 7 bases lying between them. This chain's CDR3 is CASSEGGPSYEQYF. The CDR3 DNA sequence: TGTGCCAGCAGTGAAGGGGGACCCTCCTACGAGCAGTACTTC. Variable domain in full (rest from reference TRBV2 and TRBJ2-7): EPEVTQTPSHQVTQMGQEVILRCVPISNHLYFYWYRQILGQKVEFLVSFYNNEISEKSEIFDDQFSVERPDGSNFTLKIRSTKLEDSAMYFCASSEGGPSYEQYFGPGTRLTVT.